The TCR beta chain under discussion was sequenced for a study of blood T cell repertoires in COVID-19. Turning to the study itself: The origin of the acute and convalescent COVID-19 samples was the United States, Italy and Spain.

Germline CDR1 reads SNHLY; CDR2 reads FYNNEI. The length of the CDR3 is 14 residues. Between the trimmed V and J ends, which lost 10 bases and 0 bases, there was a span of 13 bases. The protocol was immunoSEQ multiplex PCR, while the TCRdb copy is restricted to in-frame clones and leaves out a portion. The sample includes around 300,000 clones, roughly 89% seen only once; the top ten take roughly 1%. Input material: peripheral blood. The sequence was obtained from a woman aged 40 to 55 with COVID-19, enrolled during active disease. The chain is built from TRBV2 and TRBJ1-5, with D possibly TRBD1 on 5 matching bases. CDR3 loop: CATRQGHSNQPQHF. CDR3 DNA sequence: TGTGCCACCCGGCAGGGCCATAGCAATCAGCCCCAGCATTTT.